These T cell receptor beta chains were read from a single sample in a study of blood T cell repertoires in COVID-19. Generated by immunoSEQ multiplex PCR, the TCRdb table keeps only in-frame clones and is missing some. The sample holds under 55,000 clones; around 92% are singletons and the top ten take roughly 2.3%. Sequenced input: peripheral blood. These TCRs come from a human donor in a cohort sampled during active COVID-19. Both conserved end residues are part of each CDR3. Fields, in order: clone size, V gene, D gene, J gene, CDR3 DNA, CDR3 protein. The D gene is left open where the match is weak. Clone size is stated in some rows and not others, as once, few, many or a class when expanded.

clone size: NA
V gene: TRBV6-2/TRBV6-3
D gene: TRBD2
J gene: TRBJ2-3
CDR3 DNA: TGTGCCAGCAGTTACAACACCGGGACTAGCGGTTCGCAGTATTTT
CDR3 protein: CASSYNTGTSGSQYF

clone size: NA
V gene: TRBV3-1/TRBV3-2
D gene: NA
J gene: TRBJ1-5
CDR3 DNA: TGTGCCAGCAGCCTGGGCAGGTATCAGCCCCAGCATTTT
CDR3 protein: CASSLGRYQPQHF

clone size: NA
V gene: TRBV19
D gene: NA
J gene: TRBJ1-2
CDR3 DNA: TGTGCCAGTAGTGCATCCGTTGCTGCCAGTGGCTACACCTTC
CDR3 protein: CASSASVAASGYTF

clone size: NA
V gene: TRBV7-8
D gene: NA
J gene: TRBJ2-6
CDR3 DNA: TGTGCCAGCAGCCGTAGTCGAGGGGGGGCGGTTTCTGGGGCCAACGTCCTGACTTTC
CDR3 protein: CASSRSRGGAVSGANVLTF

clone size: NA
V gene: TRBV27
D gene: NA
J gene: TRBJ2-1
CDR3 DNA: TGTGCCAGCAGTTTATATTCAGTCTCGAATGAGCAGTTCTTC
CDR3 protein: CASSLYSVSNEQFF

clone size: NA
V gene: TRBV5-6
D gene: TRBD1
J gene: TRBJ1-1
CDR3 DNA: TGTGCCAGCAGCTTGTTAGGGGGACAGACGAACACTGAAGCTTTCTTT
CDR3 protein: CASSLLGGQTNTEAFF

clone size: NA
V gene: TRBV7-2
D gene: NA
J gene: TRBJ2-7
CDR3 DNA: TGTGCCAGCAGCTTAGATCACAGCACCTACGAGCAGTACTTC
CDR3 protein: CASSLDHSTYEQYF

clone size: NA
V gene: TRBV9
D gene: NA
J gene: TRBJ1-6
CDR3 DNA: TGTGCCAGCTCCCGCTCCCCCGGGAATTCACCCCTCCACTTT
CDR3 protein: CASSRSPGNSPLHF

clone size: NA
V gene: TRBV2
D gene: NA
J gene: TRBJ2-7
CDR3 DNA: TGTGCCAGCAGTGAAGTTGTCCTATCAACCTACGAGCAGTACTTC
CDR3 protein: CASSEVVLSTYEQYF

clone size: NA
V gene: TRBV27
D gene: NA
J gene: TRBJ1-2
CDR3 DNA: TGTGCCAGCAGTTTGCCGACAGGCCGGGGCTACACCTTC
CDR3 protein: CASSLPTGRGYTF

clone size: NA
V gene: TRBV13
D gene: TRBD1
J gene: TRBJ2-1
CDR3 DNA: TGTGCCAGCAGCTTAATTGGGGACAGGGGAGGTGAGCAGTTCTTC
CDR3 protein: CASSLIGDRGGEQFF

clone size: NA
V gene: TRBV7-2
D gene: TRBD1
J gene: TRBJ2-3
CDR3 DNA: TGTGCCAGCAGCTTAGGGGACAGTCACACAGATACGCAGTATTTT
CDR3 protein: CASSLGDSHTDTQYF

clone size: few
V gene: TRBV11-2
D gene: TRBD1
J gene: TRBJ2-5
CDR3 DNA: TGTGCCAGCAGCTTGCAGGGGGCGTCGGGGGAGACCCAGTACTTC
CDR3 protein: CASSLQGASGETQYF

clone size: NA
V gene: TRBV12-5
D gene: TRBD1
J gene: TRBJ2-1
CDR3 DNA: TGTGCTAGTGGTTTGGTAACGGACAGGGGAGCAGGGAATGAGCAGTTCTTC
CDR3 protein: CASGLVTDRGAGNEQFF

clone size: NA
V gene: TRBV27
D gene: TRBD1
J gene: TRBJ1-5
CDR3 DNA: TGTGCCAGCAGTAGAGGGGGCGGGACAGGGATTGTTTTGAATCAGCCCCAGCATTTT
CDR3 protein: CASSRGGGTGIVLNQPQHF

clone size: NA
V gene: TRBV25-1
D gene: TRBD1
J gene: TRBJ2-7
CDR3 DNA: TGTGCCAGCACTCCCGACAGGGAAGCCTACGAGCAGTACTTC
CDR3 protein: CASTPDREAYEQYF

clone size: NA
V gene: TRBV14
D gene: TRBD1
J gene: TRBJ1-3
CDR3 DNA: TGTGCCAGCAGCCCAGACAGGGGCTCTGGAAACACCATATATTTT
CDR3 protein: CASSPDRGSGNTIYF

clone size: NA
V gene: TRBV2
D gene: NA
J gene: TRBJ1-3
CDR3 DNA: TGTGCCAGCGCGCCCCCTGGACAGAATAGAAACACCATATATTTT
CDR3 protein: CASAPPGQNRNTIYF

clone size: NA
V gene: TRBV7-3
D gene: TRBD1
J gene: TRBJ2-1
CDR3 DNA: TGTGCCAGCAGCTTAACCGGGACAGTAGACAATGAGCAGTTCTTC
CDR3 protein: CASSLTGTVDNEQFF

clone size: NA
V gene: TRBV19
D gene: NA
J gene: TRBJ1-3
CDR3 DNA: TGTGCCAGTAGATGGAGGGTGAGCTCTGGAAACACCATATATTTT
CDR3 protein: CASRWRVSSGNTIYF

clone size: NA
V gene: TRBV10-3
D gene: TRBD1
J gene: TRBJ1-6
CDR3 DNA: TGTGCCACCGGGACAGACCCGTCGAATTCACCCCTCCACTTT
CDR3 protein: CATGTDPSNSPLHF

clone size: NA
V gene: TRBV7-9
D gene: NA
J gene: TRBJ2-3
CDR3 DNA: TGTGCCAGCACCTCCGGGACTTTCACAGATACGCAGTATTTT
CDR3 protein: CASTSGTFTDTQYF

clone size: NA
V gene: TRBV19
D gene: NA
J gene: TRBJ2-7
CDR3 DNA: TGTGCCAGTAGTATAGATGAGAGCGGAGCCTACGAGCAGTACTTC
CDR3 protein: CASSIDESGAYEQYF

clone size: NA
V gene: TRBV10-1
D gene: NA
J gene: TRBJ1-6
CDR3 DNA: TGCGCCAGCAGCAGGGACTTTAATTCACCCCTCCACTTT
CDR3 protein: CASSRDFNSPLHF

clone size: NA
V gene: TRBV7-2
D gene: NA
J gene: TRBJ2-5
CDR3 DNA: TGTGCCAGCAGCTTAGGAGCGGAAGAGACCCAGTACTTC
CDR3 protein: CASSLGAEETQYF

clone size: NA
V gene: TRBV19
D gene: NA
J gene: TRBJ1-1
CDR3 DNA: TGTGCCAGTAGTTACTGGGGGGGCATGAACACTGAAGCTTTCTTT
CDR3 protein: CASSYWGGMNTEAFF

clone size: NA
V gene: TRBV5-6
D gene: NA
J gene: TRBJ2-3
CDR3 DNA: TGTGCCAGCACCCCGCAGAGCACAGATACGCAGTATTTT
CDR3 protein: CASTPQSTDTQYF

clone size: NA
V gene: TRBV29-1
D gene: NA
J gene: TRBJ2-1
CDR3 DNA: TGCAGCGTTGAGAGAGGCAATGAGCAGTTCTTC
CDR3 protein: CSVERGNEQFF

clone size: NA
V gene: TRBV19
D gene: TRBD1
J gene: TRBJ1-1
CDR3 DNA: TGTGCCAGTAGACGACAGGGGCCAAAGAACACTGAAGCTTTCTTT
CDR3 protein: CASRRQGPKNTEAFF

clone size: NA
V gene: TRBV7-9
D gene: NA
J gene: TRBJ2-1
CDR3 DNA: TGTGCCAGCAGCCGGTCCGAGCGGCCGTCATTCTACAATGAGCAGTTCTTC
CDR3 protein: CASSRSERPSFYNEQFF

clone size: NA
V gene: TRBV6-5
D gene: TRBD1
J gene: TRBJ2-1
CDR3 DNA: TGTGCCAGCAGTCCCCGGGACAGCGGCTACAATGAGCAGTTCTTC
CDR3 protein: CASSPRDSGYNEQFF

clone size: NA
V gene: TRBV29-1
D gene: NA
J gene: TRBJ2-1
CDR3 DNA: TGCAGCGTGACCGACACTTCGGGAGTAGGCTCCTACAATGAGCAGTTCTTC
CDR3 protein: CSVTDTSGVGSYNEQFF

clone size: NA
V gene: TRBV15
D gene: TRBD2
J gene: TRBJ2-3
CDR3 DNA: TGTGCCACCAGCAGAGCTCTGACTAGCGATACGCAGTATTTT
CDR3 protein: CATSRALTSDTQYF

clone size: NA
V gene: TRBV6-1
D gene: NA
J gene: TRBJ2-7
CDR3 DNA: TGTGCCAGCAGTGAAGACAGGTTCTACGAGCAGTACTTC
CDR3 protein: CASSEDRFYEQYF

clone size: NA
V gene: TRBV6-1
D gene: TRBD2
J gene: TRBJ2-3
CDR3 DNA: TGTGCCAGCAGTGAAGAGGCCATTAGCGGGGGGCGACAAGATACGCAGTATTTT
CDR3 protein: CASSEEAISGGRQDTQYF

clone size: once
V gene: TRBV5-1
D gene: TRBD1
J gene: TRBJ1-5
CDR3 DNA: TGCGCCAGCAGCGAGGGACAGGGCAATCAGCCCCAGCATTTT
CDR3 protein: CASSEGQGNQPQHF

clone size: once
V gene: TRBV11-2
D gene: TRBD1
J gene: TRBJ1-2
CDR3 DNA: TGTGCCAGCAGCCGGTACGGACAGGGCAGGGCTGGCTACACCTTC
CDR3 protein: CASSRYGQGRAGYTF

clone size: NA
V gene: TRBV19
D gene: TRBD1
J gene: TRBJ2-6
CDR3 DNA: TGTGCCAGTACAAGGACAGGGAGGTCTGGGGCCAACGTCCTGACTTTC
CDR3 protein: CASTRTGRSGANVLTF

clone size: NA
V gene: TRBV7-2
D gene: NA
J gene: TRBJ2-7
CDR3 DNA: TGTGCCAGCAGCTTAGCTACGTTCGGCGGTGAGCAGTACTTC
CDR3 protein: CASSLATFGGEQYF

clone size: once
V gene: TRBV6-5
D gene: TRBD1
J gene: TRBJ2-7
CDR3 DNA: TGTGCCAGCAGTCCCAGGACAGGGGGCTACGAGCAGTACTTC
CDR3 protein: CASSPRTGGYEQYF

clone size: NA
V gene: TRBV28
D gene: TRBD2
J gene: TRBJ2-5
CDR3 DNA: TGTGCCAGCAGTTTCGGAGGGGAGGGATTCCAAGAGACCCAGTACTTC
CDR3 protein: CASSFGGEGFQETQYF

clone size: NA
V gene: TRBV3-1/TRBV3-2
D gene: TRBD1
J gene: TRBJ1-1
CDR3 DNA: TGTGCCAGCAGCCCAGGACAGGGGCCCAGGGAGGCGGACACTGAAGCTTTCTTT
CDR3 protein: CASSPGQGPREADTEAFF

clone size: once
V gene: TRBV5-1
D gene: TRBD1
J gene: TRBJ1-5
CDR3 DNA: TGCGCCAGCAGCTTGACTCCGGGACAGGTCAATCAGCCCCAGCATTTT
CDR3 protein: CASSLTPGQVNQPQHF

clone size: NA
V gene: TRBV3-1/TRBV3-2
D gene: NA
J gene: TRBJ2-5
CDR3 DNA: TGTGCCAGCAGCCAATCGGTCTTATGGGGGGGCCGGGGGGAGACCCAGTACTTC
CDR3 protein: CASSQSVLWGGRGETQYF

clone size: once
V gene: TRBV5-4
D gene: NA
J gene: TRBJ1-2
CDR3 DNA: TGTGCCAGCACCTACAGGGAGGGCCTATATGGCTACACCTTC
CDR3 protein: CASTYREGLYGYTF

clone size: NA
V gene: TRBV13
D gene: TRBD2
J gene: TRBJ2-1
CDR3 DNA: TGTGCCAGCAGCTTAACTAGCGTGGGGTACAATGAGCAGTTCTTC
CDR3 protein: CASSLTSVGYNEQFF

clone size: once
V gene: TRBV5-5
D gene: NA
J gene: TRBJ2-7
CDR3 DNA: TGTGCCAGCAGCTTTCGTCGGGACAACTCCTACGAGCAGTACTTC
CDR3 protein: CASSFRRDNSYEQYF

clone size: NA
V gene: TRBV11-2
D gene: NA
J gene: TRBJ2-7
CDR3 DNA: TGTGCCAGCAGCTTATTCAGCTCCTACGAGCAGTACTTC
CDR3 protein: CASSLFSSYEQYF

clone size: once
V gene: TRBV9
D gene: NA
J gene: TRBJ2-1
CDR3 DNA: TGTGCCAGCAGCCTCTCTAGCTCCTACAATGAGCAGTTCTTC
CDR3 protein: CASSLSSSYNEQFF

clone size: NA
V gene: TRBV5-5
D gene: NA
J gene: TRBJ1-6
CDR3 DNA: TGTGCCAGCAGACAGACGTCCTCCTATAATTCACCCCTCCACTTT
CDR3 protein: CASRQTSSYNSPLHF

clone size: NA
V gene: TRBV6-5
D gene: NA
J gene: TRBJ2-1
CDR3 DNA: TGTGCCAGCAGTTACTCGGCGCAGGGGACGTACAATGAGCAGTTCTTC
CDR3 protein: CASSYSAQGTYNEQFF

clone size: NA
V gene: TRBV5-4
D gene: NA
J gene: TRBJ2-5
CDR3 DNA: TGTGCCAGCAGCTTGGCCCAGGGGCAGACCCAGTACTTC
CDR3 protein: CASSLAQGQTQYF

clone size: NA
V gene: TRBV7-2
D gene: NA
J gene: TRBJ2-1
CDR3 DNA: TGTGCCAGCAGCAAGACAGTTACGGCCTACAATGAGCAGTTCTTC
CDR3 protein: CASSKTVTAYNEQFF

clone size: NA
V gene: TRBV7-2
D gene: NA
J gene: TRBJ2-5
CDR3 DNA: TGTGCCAGCAGCCCCAAGCCAGGACAGCGGGAGACCCAGTACTTC
CDR3 protein: CASSPKPGQRETQYF

clone size: NA
V gene: TRBV27
D gene: NA
J gene: TRBJ1-6
CDR3 DNA: TGTGCCAGCAGCGCAGAAGGGAGCTCCTATAATTCACCCCTCCACTTT
CDR3 protein: CASSAEGSSYNSPLHF

clone size: once
V gene: TRBV28
D gene: NA
J gene: TRBJ2-2
CDR3 DNA: TGTGCCAGCAGTTTATCAGGGAAAGGGGTGGGCACCGGGGAGCTGTTTTTT
CDR3 protein: CASSLSGKGVGTGELFF

clone size: NA
V gene: TRBV10-2
D gene: TRBD2
J gene: TRBJ2-1
CDR3 DNA: TGCGCCAGCAGGGGACTAGCGGGGGGGTCGCATCTTGAGCAGTTCTTC
CDR3 protein: CASRGLAGGSHLEQFF

clone size: NA
V gene: TRBV19
D gene: NA
J gene: TRBJ1-1
CDR3 DNA: TGTGCCAGTAGTAGGACACCTAACACTGAAGCTTTCTTT
CDR3 protein: CASSRTPNTEAFF

clone size: NA
V gene: TRBV13
D gene: TRBD1
J gene: TRBJ1-5
CDR3 DNA: TGTGCCAGCAGCTGGCCCTCGGAAGTGACAGGGGGTACTAATAGCAATCAGCCCCAGCATTTT
CDR3 protein: CASSWPSEVTGGTNSNQPQHF

clone size: NA
V gene: TRBV29-1
D gene: TRBD2
J gene: TRBJ2-3
CDR3 DNA: TGCAGCGTTGAAGCGACTAGCGGGGGCCCCGGGACAGATACGCAGTATTTT
CDR3 protein: CSVEATSGGPGTDTQYF